This T cell receptor (beta chain) was profiled in a study of blood T cell repertoires in COVID-19. The CDR3 runs 15 residues. Trimming removed 0 bases from V and 4 bases from J, with 12 bases in between. Germline values: CDR1 SEHNR, CDR2 FQNEAQ (reference sequence). The protocol was immunoSEQ multiplex PCR, while the TCRdb copy is restricted to in-frame clones and leaves out a portion. This sample yields about 290,000 clones, of which roughly 90% are seen a single time; about 1.8% belongs to the top ten. The receptor's source is a woman aged 35 to 49 who had recovered from COVID-19. The chain is built from TRBV7-9 and TRBJ1-2; D not resolved. Source material: PBMCs or T cells enriched from blood (not recorded which). The CDR3 DNA reads as TGTGCCAGCAGCTTAGCTTTAACTGCGGCCTATGGCTACACCTTC. Translated, it gives CASSLALTAAYGYTF.